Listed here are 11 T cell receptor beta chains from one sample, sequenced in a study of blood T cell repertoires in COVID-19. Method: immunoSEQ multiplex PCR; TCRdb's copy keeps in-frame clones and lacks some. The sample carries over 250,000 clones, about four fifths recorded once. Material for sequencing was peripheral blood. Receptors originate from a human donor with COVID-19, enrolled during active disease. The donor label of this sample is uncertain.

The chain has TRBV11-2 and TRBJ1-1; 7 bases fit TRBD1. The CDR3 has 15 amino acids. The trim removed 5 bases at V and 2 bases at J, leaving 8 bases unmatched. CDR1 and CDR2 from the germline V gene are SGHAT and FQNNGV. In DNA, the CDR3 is TGTGCCAGCAGCCCGGGGACAGCCACTAACACTGAAGCTTTCTTT. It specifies CASSPGTATNTEAFF.

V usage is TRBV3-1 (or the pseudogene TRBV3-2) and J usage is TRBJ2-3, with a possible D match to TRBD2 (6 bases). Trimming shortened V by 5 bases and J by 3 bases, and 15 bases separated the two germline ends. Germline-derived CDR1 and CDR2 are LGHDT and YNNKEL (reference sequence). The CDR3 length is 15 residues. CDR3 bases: TGTGCCAGCAGCACACCTGGAGGGGTGACAGATACGCAGTATTTT. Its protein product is CASSTPGGVTDTQYF.

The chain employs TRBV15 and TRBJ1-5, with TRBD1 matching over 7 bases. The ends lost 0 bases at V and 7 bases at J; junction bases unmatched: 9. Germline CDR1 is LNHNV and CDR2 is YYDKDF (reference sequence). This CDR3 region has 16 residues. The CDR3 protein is CATSRERQGLSQPQHF. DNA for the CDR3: TGTGCCACCAGCAGAGAAAGACAGGGCTTAAGCCAGCCCCAGCATTTT.

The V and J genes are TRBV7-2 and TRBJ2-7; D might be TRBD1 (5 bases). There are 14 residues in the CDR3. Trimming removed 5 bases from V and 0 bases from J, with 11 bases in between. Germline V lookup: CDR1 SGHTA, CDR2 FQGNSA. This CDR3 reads CASSLGVASYEQYF. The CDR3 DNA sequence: TGTGCCAGCAGCCTAGGGGTAGCCTCCTACGAGCAGTACTTC.

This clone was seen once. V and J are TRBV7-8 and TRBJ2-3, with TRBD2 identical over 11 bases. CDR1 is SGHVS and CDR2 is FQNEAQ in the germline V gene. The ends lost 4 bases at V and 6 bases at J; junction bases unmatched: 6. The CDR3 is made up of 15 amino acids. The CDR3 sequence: CASSWLAGGADTQYF. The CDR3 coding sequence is TGTGCCAGCAGCTGGCTAGCGGGAGGTGCTGATACGCAGTATTTT. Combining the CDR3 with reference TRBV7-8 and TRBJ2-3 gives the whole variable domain GAGVSQSPRYKVAKRGQDVALRCDPISGHVSLFWYQQALGQGPEFLTYFQNEAQLDKSGLPSDRFFAERPEGSVSTLKIQRTQQEDSAVYLCASSWLAGGADTQYFGPGTRLTVL.

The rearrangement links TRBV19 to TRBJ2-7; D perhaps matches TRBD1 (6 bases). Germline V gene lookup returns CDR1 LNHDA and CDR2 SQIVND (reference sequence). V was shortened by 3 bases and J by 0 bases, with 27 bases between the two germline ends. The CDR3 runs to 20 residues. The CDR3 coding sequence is TGTGCCAGTAGTATTAGAGTTTATGTCAGGGGATCGTATATCTCCTACGAGCAGTACTTC. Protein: CASSIRVYVRGSYISYEQYF.

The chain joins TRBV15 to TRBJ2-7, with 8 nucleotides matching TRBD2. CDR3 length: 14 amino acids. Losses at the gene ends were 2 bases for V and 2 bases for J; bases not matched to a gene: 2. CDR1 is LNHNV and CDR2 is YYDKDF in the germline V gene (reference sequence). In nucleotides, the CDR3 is TGTGCCACCAGCAGACTAGCGGGCCCCTACGAGCAGTACTTC. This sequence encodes CATSRLAGPYEQYF. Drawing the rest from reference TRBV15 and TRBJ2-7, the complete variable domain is DAMVIQNPRYQVTQFGKPVTLSCSQTLNHNVMYWYQQKSSQAPKLLFHYYDKDFNNEADTPDNFQSRRPNTSFCFLDIRSPGLGDTAMYLCATSRLAGPYEQYFGPGTRLTVT.

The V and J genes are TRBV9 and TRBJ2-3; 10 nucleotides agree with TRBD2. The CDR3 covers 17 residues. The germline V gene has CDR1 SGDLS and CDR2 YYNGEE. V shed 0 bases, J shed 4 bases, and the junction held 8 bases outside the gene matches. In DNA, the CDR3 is TGTGCCAGCAGCGTAGATGCTAGCGGGAGTATCTCAGATACGCAGTATTTT. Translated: CASSVDASGSISDTQYF.

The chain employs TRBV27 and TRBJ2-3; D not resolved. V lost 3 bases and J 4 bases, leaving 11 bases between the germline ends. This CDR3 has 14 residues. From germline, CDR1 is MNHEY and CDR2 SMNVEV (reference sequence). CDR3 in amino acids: CASSFLTRADTQYF. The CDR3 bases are TGTGCCAGCAGTTTTCTTACTCGGGCAGATACGCAGTATTTT.

CDR3 sequence reads: CASSPPGTSDEQYF. The CDR3 DNA is TGTGCCAGCAGTCCACCCGGGACTAGTGACGAGCAGTACTTC. V is TRBV6-5 and J is TRBJ2-7; 8 nucleotides match TRBD2. Germline trimming cut 5 bases from V and 5 bases from J; bases unmatched to any gene: 8. Germline assignment: CDR1 MNHEY and CDR2 SVGAGI. The CDR3 is 14 residues long.

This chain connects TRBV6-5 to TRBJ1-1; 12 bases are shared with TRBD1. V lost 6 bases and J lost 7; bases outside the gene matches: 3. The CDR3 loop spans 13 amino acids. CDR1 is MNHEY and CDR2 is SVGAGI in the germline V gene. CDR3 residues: CASSRDRGLEAFF. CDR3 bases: TGTGCCAGCAGCCGGGACAGGGGGCTTGAAGCTTTCTTT.